What follows describes a single T cell receptor beta chain. The sample has other DNA sequences that encode this CDR3 too. The V and J ends lost 5 bases and 4 bases respectively, with 11 bases between them. The CDR3 contains 13 residues. The data were obtained in a study of blood T cell repertoires in COVID-19. Sequencing was performed with immunoSEQ multiplex PCR; in TCRdb, only in-frame clones are kept and a portion is missing. Of about 190,000 clones listed, approximately 82% are singletons. The TCR was taken from a man aged 50 to 60 with active or convalescent COVID-19. This chain links TRBV12-3 or TRBV12-4 with TRBJ1-1, with D perhaps TRBD1 (6 bases). What was sequenced was peripheral blood. The CDR3 DNA reads TGTGCCAGCAGTCTAACAGGGAGCACTGAAGCTTTCTTT. Its translation is CASSLTGSTEAFF.